This T cell receptor beta chain was documented in a study of long-term antiretroviral therapy in people with HIV. Overall study: Collection of the earliest samples took place about a decade ahead of the 2015 immediate-ART recommendation.

The V end lost 5 bases, the J end lost 1 base, and 14 bases lay between the germline ends. The CDR3 runs to 15 residues. Germline CDR1 SNHLY, CDR2 FYNNEI. Worth noting for this clone: What it recognizes is unknown.

The assay used was immunoSEQ (version v3.0), run at survey level. Measured with immunoSEQ multiplex PCR; TCRdb has only the in-frame clones, and not every one. The sample consists of fewer than 30,000 clones, around 96% of them appearing once. Points from the study as a whole: Following ART, diversity rose but still fell short of transplant donor controls.

The chain is built from TRBV2 and TRBJ1-1, with D perhaps TRBD1 (5 bases). Sequenced material: unsorted PBMCs, taken 5.3 years after starting antiretroviral therapy. This receptor was obtained from a man aged 30 to 39 with HIV. CDR3 sequence reads: CASSRPGRRNTEAFF. The CDR3 DNA reads as TGTGCCAGCAGTCGACCGGGACGGAGGAACACTGAAGCTTTCTTT.